This passage covers 22 T cell receptor beta chains from one sample sequenced in a study of T cells in Graves' hyperthyroidism and ophthalmopathy. RNA transcripts served as the template for amplifying TCR beta CDR3 regions. An initial round of RT-PCR targeting the TCR CDR3 relied on the HTBI primer set. In TCRdb, the multiplex PCR reads were re-called with MiXCR into one record per CDR3 protein. The sample lists 600,000 to 650,000 distinct CDR3 sequences; roughly 16% were seen once. Sequenced input: blood. The origin of the receptors is a woman in her thirties with Graves' hyperthyroidism.

This CDR3 is CASSGRLGNQPQHF. The CDR3 DNA reads TGTGCCAGCTCAGGAAGACTGGGCAATCAGCCCCAGCATTTT. The chain recombines TRBV27 with TRBJ1-5; D is undetermined. CDR3 size: 14 residues. Germline lookup yields CDR1 MNHEY and CDR2 SMNVEV (reference sequence). V was cut by 8 bases and J by 2 bases, with 13 bases left in between.

This clonotype was recorded at least ten times. The rearrangement links TRBV7-3 to TRBJ2-2, with TRBD1 identical over 7 bases. Germline V gene lookup returns CDR1 SGHTA and CDR2 FQGTGA. The CDR3 runs 16 residues. With V trimmed by 5 bases and J by 5 bases, 11 bases remained unmatched. The CDR3 loop reads CASSLRSTGNTGELFF. CDR3 coding DNA: TGTGCCAGCAGCCTCCGGTCGACAGGGAATACCGGGGAGCTGTTTTTT.

This clonotype was seen many times. The gene calls are TRBV3-1 and TRBJ2-3; D may correspond to TRBD1 or TRBD2 (5 bases each). CDR3 length: 15 residues. The V gene's germline CDR1 is LGHDT and CDR2 YNNKEL (reference sequence). The V end was cut by 8 bases, the J end by 1 base, with 16 bases between. For the CDR3, the DNA is TGTGCCAGCGCAGGTACTGTGGGGGGCACAGATACGCAGTATTTT. It translates to CASAGTVGGTDTQYF.

On this clonotype: A single base separates this from a much larger clone, so it may be a read error. This chain joins TRBV11-3 and TRBJ2-1; no firm D call. Germline loops: CDR1 SGHNT, CDR2 YENEEA. The CDR3 is made up of 13 amino acids. CDR3 residues: CASSPLRYNKQFF. CDR3 DNA sequence: TGTGCCAGCAGTCCCTTGCGATACAATAAGCAGTTCTTC.

This clonotype was observed a few times. The chain recombines TRBV5-1 with TRBJ1-1, with D maybe TRBD1 (6 bases). Per the germline V gene, CDR1 is SGHRS and CDR2 is YFSETQ. This CDR3 has 15 amino acids. V lost 2 bases and J lost 7, with 18 bases in between. The CDR3 nucleotides read TGCGCCAGCAGCTTCCAGGGGTTGGACGCTAATGAAGCTTTCTTT. Protein product: CASSFQGLDANEAFF.

This clonotype was counted ten times or more. The chain combines TRBV2 with TRBJ2-5; D is unclear. The germline V gene has CDR1 SNHLY and CDR2 FYNNEI. With 7 bases removed from V and 1 base from J, the gap between germline ends came to 4 bases. The length of the CDR3 is 11 residues. The CDR3 DNA sequence: TGTGCCAGCACCGCCCAAGAGACCCAGTACTTC. It specifies CASTAQETQYF.

Many counts were recorded for this clonotype. The V gene is TRBV12-3 or TRBV12-4, the J gene TRBJ2-1; D is unresolved. V lost 5 bases and J 4 bases, leaving 9 bases between the germline ends. The CDR3 loop spans 13 amino acids. In DNA, the CDR3 is TGTGCCAGCAGTCCCCAGGAATACAATGAGCAGTTCTTC. Protein sequence: CASSPQEYNEQFF.

In the case of this clonotype: A much larger clone lies a single base off, so this may be a read error. The gene calls are TRBV12-5 and TRBJ1-1, with TRBD1 identical over 7 bases. V shed 6 bases and J 1 base; nucleotides not matched to a gene: 14. Germline V CDR1 and CDR2: LGHNT, FRNRAP. The CDR3 spans 17 residues. CDR3 in DNA: TGTGCTAGTGGCGGAGTCCCCCGGGACAGACAGAACACTGAAGCTTTCTTT. Amino acids: CASGGVPRDRQNTEAFF.

The chain uses TRBV10-3 and TRBJ1-5; 7 nucleotides align to TRBD1. CDR1 is ENHRY and CDR2 is SYGVKD in the germline V gene. J was trimmed by 2 bases and V by 10 bases; bases with no gene match: 8. The length of the CDR3 is 14 residues. The CDR3 sequence: CATAPTGGNQPQHF. The CDR3 DNA is TGTGCCACCGCTCCCACAGGGGGCAATCAGCCCCAGCATTTT.

The chain has TRBV12-3 or TRBV12-4 and TRBJ2-7; 11 bases align to TRBD2. V lost 5 bases, J lost 6 bases, and 9 bases stayed unmatched. CDR3 length: 15 residues. In DNA, the CDR3 is TGTGCCAGCAGTACTAGCGGGAGACCCCCCTGCGAGCAGTACTTC. Translating gives CASSTSGRPPCEQYF.

This chain links TRBV7-2 with TRBJ1-6; D is perhaps TRBD1 (5 bases). This CDR3 is 14 amino acids long. V lost 6 bases to trimming and J lost 7 bases, with 13 bases between them. Germline V CDR1 and CDR2: SGHTA, FQGNSA. CDR3 loop: CASRPGTNNSPLHF. CDR3 sequence (DNA): TGTGCCAGCAGACCCGGGACCAACAATTCACCCCTCCACTTT.

The V gene is TRBV9, the J gene TRBJ2-7; D could derive from TRBD1 or TRBD2 (6 bases each). Trimming cost V 0 bases and J 0 bases, with 10 bases left between them. The CDR3 consists of 15 residues. Germline CDR1 and CDR2: SGDLS and YYNGEE. This CDR3 reads CASSVGGADSYEQYF. In nucleotides, the CDR3 is TGTGCCAGCAGCGTAGGGGGGGCCGACTCCTACGAGCAGTACTTC.

Details on this clonotype: It may be a read error: a sequence one base away is much more abundant. V gene TRBV5-1 combines with J gene TRBJ2-3; tentatively, D is TRBD2 (6 bases). Germline V lookup: CDR1 SGHRS, CDR2 YFSETQ. Trimming took 3 bases from V and 4 from J, leaving 15 bases between them. This CDR3 region has 15 residues. CDR3 in DNA: TGCGCCAGCAGCTCAGGACGGGGGAGTTCAGATACGCAGTATTTT. Its translation is CASSSGRGSSDTQYF.

This clonotype was picked up a small number of times. This rearrangement joins TRBV5-4 to TRBJ2-3; D is possibly TRBD2 (6 bases). The germline CDR1 and CDR2 sequences are SGHNT and YYREEE (reference sequence). The CDR3 extends over 14 amino acids. With 3 bases removed from V and 2 bases from J, the gap between germline ends came to 10 bases. CDR3 sequence (DNA): TGTGCCAGCAGCTGGGACTCGGCCACAGATACGCAGTATTTT. This sequence encodes CASSWDSATDTQYF.

This clonotype was counted ten times or more. This chain connects TRBV12-3 or TRBV12-4 to TRBJ1-2, with unresolved D. V was pared by 1 base and J by 7 bases, with 13 bases between. The CDR3 consists of 14 residues. The CDR3 protein is CASSLGYGYTGYTF. The CDR3 coding sequence is TGTGCCAGCAGTTTAGGGTACGGGTATACTGGCTACACCTTC.

This clonotype was counted only a few times. The CDR3: CASSEERLAGGPGADTQYF. CDR3 bases: TGTGCCAGCAGTGAAGAACGACTAGCGGGAGGGCCAGGGGCAGATACGCAGTATTTT. The chain is built from TRBV6-1 and TRBJ2-3; 14 bases match TRBD2. Germline V gives CDR1 MNHNS, CDR2 SASEGT. There are 19 residues in the CDR3. After removal of 1 base from V and 4 bases from J, the junction contained 10 bases not matched to a gene.

This clonotype was recorded at least ten times. The rearrangement links TRBV7-8 to TRBJ1-5; D is uncertain. This CDR3 is built from 16 residues. The V and J ends lost 2 bases and 0 bases respectively, with 11 bases between them. From germline, CDR1 is SGHVS and CDR2 FQNEAQ. CDR3 loop: CASSLSMTYSNQPQHF. The CDR3 DNA follows: TGTGCCAGCAGCTTATCGATGACGTATAGCAATCAGCCCCAGCATTTT.

This clonotype appeared many times. The chain couples TRBV27 to TRBJ2-3; the D gene is possibly TRBD1 (5 bases). This CDR3 is built from 14 residues. V was trimmed by 4 bases and J by 3 bases, leaving 11 bases between them. Germline CDR1 MNHEY, CDR2 SMNVEV (reference sequence). The CDR3 DNA reads as TGTGCCAGCAGTTGGTCAGGGCAAACAGATACGCAGTATTTT. Translation gives CASSWSGQTDTQYF.

This clonotype appeared many times. The CDR3 here is CASMGQNTEAFF. The CDR3 nucleotides are TGTGCCAGCATGGGACAGAACACTGAAGCTTTCTTT. This chain uses TRBV6-1 with TRBJ1-1; D may be TRBD1 (6 bases). CDR3 length: 12 amino acids. Per the germline V gene, CDR1 is MNHNS and CDR2 is SASEGT. The V gene lost 7 bases and the J gene lost 1 base, with 7 bases spanning the gap.

This clonotype was observed a few times. The chain combines TRBV19 with TRBJ2-1, with D maybe TRBD2 (6 bases). Germline-derived CDR1 and CDR2 are LNHDA and SQIVND (reference sequence). V was trimmed by 2 bases and J by 10 bases, leaving 18 bases between them. The CDR3 contains 15 residues. The CDR3 region has the DNA TGTGCCAGTAGTATATCAGGGTCACTAGCTACAGAGCAGTTCTTC. Its protein product is CASSISGSLATEQFF.

Many counts were recorded for this clonotype. The chain joins TRBV3-1 to TRBJ1-5, with unresolved D. The CDR3 sequence is 14 residues long. CDR1 is LGHDT and CDR2 is YNNKEL in the germline V gene (reference sequence). The V end was cut by 2 bases, the J end by 5 bases, with 10 bases between. The CDR3 region is CASSQPPEDQPQHF. Written as DNA, the CDR3 is TGTGCCAGCAGCCAACCCCCCGAAGATCAGCCCCAGCATTTT.

This clonotype was picked up many times. The chain recombines TRBV28 with TRBJ2-7, with 7 bases aligning to TRBD1. V gave up 5 bases and J gave up 2 bases; unmatched junction bases: 9. This CDR3 is 15 amino acids long. CDR1 and CDR2 from the germline V gene are MDHEN and SYDVKM. CDR3 bases: TGTGCCAGCAGTCAACCCCCGGACAGGACCTACGAGCAGTACTTC. Its translation is CASSQPPDRTYEQYF.